This is a list of T cell receptor beta chains from one sample in a study of blood T cell repertoires in COVID-19. The method was immunoSEQ multiplex PCR; TCRdb's version includes in-frame clones alone and lacks a portion of them. The data contain around 300,000 clones, 70% to 90% of them seen just once; the ten biggest clones take up over 3.5%. Sequenced input: peripheral blood. These receptors came from a woman aged 40 to 55 with acute or convalescent COVID-19. Both conserved end residues are part of each CDR3. A D gene is named only where the DNA matches it firmly. Rows give clone size only sometimes, using once, few, many, or a class for an expanded clone.

size	V	J	D	CDR3	DNA
-	TRBV5-4	TRBJ2-5	-	CASSFSETQYF	TGTGCCAGCAGCTTTTCGGAGACCCAGTACTTC
-	TRBV27	TRBJ1-4	TRBD1	CASSLGQGWELFF	TGTGCCAGCAGTTTGGGACAGGGCTGGGAACTGTTTTTT
-	TRBV5-4	TRBJ1-1	-	CASSTKLGGGTEAFF	TGTGCCAGCAGCACCAAGCTGGGAGGGGGCACTGAAGCTTTCTTT
-	TRBV18	TRBJ2-3	TRBD2	CASSPGGASTDTQYF	TGTGCCAGCTCACCCGGGGGGGCCAGCACAGATACGCAGTATTTT
-	TRBV12-3/TRBV12-4	TRBJ1-1	-	CASSMLGRTEAFF	TGTGCCAGCTCCATGCTGGGCCGAACTGAAGCTTTCTTT
-	TRBV2	TRBJ2-3	TRBD1	CASSEWGTGAQDTQYF	TGTGCCAGCAGTGAATGGGGGACAGGGGCACAGGATACGCAGTATTTT
-	TRBV19	TRBJ1-1	-	CASSMGHTLNTEAFF	TGTGCCAGTAGTATGGGGCATACCTTGAACACTGAAGCTTTCTTT
few	TRBV30	TRBJ1-6	-	CAWTLTAGSLHF	TGTGCCTGGACCTTAACTGCGGGGTCCCTCCACTTT
-	TRBV3-1/TRBV3-2	TRBJ1-1	-	CASVSGQGTNTEAFF	TGTGCCAGCGTTTCGGGTCAGGGCACGAACACTGAAGCTTTCTTT
-	TRBV11-2	TRBJ2-2	TRBD1	CASSSTGQAINTGELFF	TGTGCCAGCAGCTCAACTGGACAGGCGATTAACACCGGGGAGCTGTTTTTT
-	TRBV11-3	TRBJ2-2	-	CASSLASGSGTGELFF	TGTGCCAGCAGCTTAGCCTCAGGGTCGGGCACCGGGGAGCTGTTTTTT
-	TRBV18	TRBJ1-3	TRBD1	CASSPPGQGGNTIYF	TGTGCCAGCTCACCACCGGGACAGGGAGGAAACACCATATATTTT
once	TRBV2	TRBJ2-5	TRBD1	CASSGDRTRSETQYF	TGTGCCAGCAGTGGGGACAGGACCAGATCAGAGACCCAGTACTTC
-	TRBV15	TRBJ1-1	-	CATSTPIDSSEAFF	TGTGCCACCAGCACACCAATCGACAGTTCTGAAGCTTTCTTT
-	TRBV5-1	TRBJ2-1	-	CASSLRGGTYNEQFF	TGCGCCAGCAGCTTGAGGGGAGGTACCTACAATGAGCAGTTCTTC
-	TRBV2	TRBJ2-2	TRBD2	CASSELGTSGGRELFF	TGTGCCAGCAGTGAACTTGGGACTAGCGGGGGTAGGGAGCTGTTTTTT
-	TRBV6-5	TRBJ1-3	-	CASSYMGPDSGNTIYF	TGTGCCAGCAGTTACATGGGCCCAGACTCTGGAAACACCATATATTTT